The present T cell receptor beta chain was sequenced within a study of spatial heterogeneity in lung cancer. Study summary: The library had UMIs, and each TCR and UMI pair averaged more than ten raw reads. General observations from the study: Alpha chains reached an estimated coverage of roughly 7.1% of tumor T cells, and beta chains roughly 13%. Counts that tracked tumor mutation counts were those of expanded intratumoral alpha and beta TCRs.

Described time point: sample taken at primary tumor resection. Patients with untreated early-stage non-small cell lung cancer, numbering some 72, were the donors. TCRdb independently ran MiXCR on the 5' RACE reads; one entry per CDR3 protein. The data hold thousands of distinct CDR3 sequences, with roughly 8.8% observed a single time. Germline CDR1 and CDR2: MDHEN and SYDVKM. The germline V and J ends were trimmed by 8 bases and 3 bases, with 17 bases remaining between them. This CDR3 region has 15 residues. In its sample, this clonotype is medium-sized (0.01 to 0.1%). As yet, its antigen is unknown. The sample in question was lung tumor tissue, obtained at surgery. This chain links TRBV28 with TRBJ1-5; D call uncertain. The origin of this receptor is a male donor with early-stage non-small cell lung cancer. CDR3 protein: CASCLIIRANQPQHF. As DNA, the CDR3 is TGTGCCAGCTGCCTGATTATCAGAGCCAATCAGCCCCAGCATTTT. The full variable domain, with the rest looked up from reference TRBV28 and TRBJ1-5, is DVKVTQSSRYLVKRTGEKVFLECVQDMDHENMFWYRQDPGLGLRLIYFSYDVKMKEKGDIPEGYSVSREKKERFSLILESASTNQTSMYLCASCLIIRANQPQHFGDGTRLSIL.